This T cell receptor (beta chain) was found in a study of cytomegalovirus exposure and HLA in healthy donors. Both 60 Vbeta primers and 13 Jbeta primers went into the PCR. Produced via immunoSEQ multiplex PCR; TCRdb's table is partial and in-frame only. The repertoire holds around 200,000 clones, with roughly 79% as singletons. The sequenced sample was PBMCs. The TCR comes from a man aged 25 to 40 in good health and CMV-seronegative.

CDR3 loop: CAWSVKAGGLYEQYF. In DNA, the CDR3 is TGTGCCTGGAGTGTAAAGGCGGGAGGGCTCTACGAGCAGTACTTC. The chain combines TRBV30 with TRBJ2-7, with 9 positions matching TRBD2. Trimming at V came to 0 bases and at J to 3 bases, leaving 6 bases not matched to a gene. This CDR3 comprises 15 residues. The germline CDR1 and CDR2 sequences are GTSNPN and SVGIG (reference sequence).